The rows below give T cell receptor beta chains drawn from one sample of a study of PD-1 blockade in classical Hodgkin lymphoma. Clones were read by immunoSEQ multiplex PCR, and TCRdb kept only the in-frame ones, dropping some. The table records approximately 9,900 clones, about 68% of them present only once. The sequenced sample was CD8+ T cells from blood, obtained before the fourth cycle of nivolumab. Receptors originate from a human donor with classical Hodgkin lymphoma. The CDR3 runs from the conserved cysteine through the conserved F or W. A D gene is named only where the DNA matches it firmly. Size values are once, few and many counts, or a class for expanded clones, and some rows have none.

NA	TRBD1	TRBV7-8	TRBJ2-3	CASRFIQGTTDTQYF	TGTGCCAGCAGGTTTATACAGGGGACCACAGATACGCAGTATTTT
NA	TRBD2	TRBV7-2	TRBJ2-1	CASSLGAGGTYEQFF	TGTGCCAGCAGCTTAGGAGCGGGAGGTACCTATGAGCAGTTCTTC
NA	NA	TRBV28	TRBJ2-7	CASTLGTLSSYEQYF	TGTGCCAGCACTCTCGGGACTCTAAGCTCCTACGAGCAGTACTTC
NA	TRBD1	TRBV4-3	TRBJ1-3	CASSQDLQGTGNTIYF	TGCGCCAGCAGCCAAGATCTACAGGGGACTGGAAACACCATATATTTT
few	NA	TRBV6-5	TRBJ1-2	CASSYALGGTGYTF	TGTGCCAGCAGTTACGCCCTAGGAGGGACCGGCTACACCTTC
NA	TRBD1	TRBV4-3	TRBJ1-4	CASSQAGQTNEKLFF	TGCGCCAGCAGCCAAGCGGGACAGACTAATGAAAAACTGTTTTTT
NA	NA	TRBV7-9	TRBJ2-7	CASSFGQSYEQYF	TGTGCCAGCAGCTTCGGACAGTCCTACGAGCAGTACTTC
NA	NA	TRBV28	TRBJ2-7	CASSFSYEQYF	TGTGCCAGCAGTTTCTCCTACGAGCAGTACTTC
NA	TRBD2	TRBV4-1	TRBJ2-2	CASRLAIPNTGELFF	TGCGCCAGCAGACTAGCGATCCCGAACACCGGGGAGCTGTTTTTT
NA	TRBD1	TRBV27	TRBJ1-2	CASSLKLTGGKGGYGYTF	TGTGCCAGCAGTTTAAAGCTAACAGGGGGCAAGGGGGGCTATGGCTACACCTTC
NA	NA	TRBV30	TRBJ2-7	CAWRSQVRAAYEQYF	TGTGCCTGGAGGAGTCAGGTGAGGGCCGCCTACGAGCAGTACTTC
NA	TRBD1	TRBV5-1	TRBJ1-2	CASSLARKPGTGVFGYTF	TGCGCCAGCAGCTTGGCCCGGAAACCGGGGACAGGGGTTTTTGGCTACACCTTC
NA	TRBD2	TRBV7-3	TRBJ2-5	CASSPGGGPQETQYF	TGTGCCAGCAGCCCCGGGGGAGGGCCCCAAGAGACCCAGTACTTC
NA	NA	TRBV5-1	TRBJ2-5	CASSLNGGLQETQYF	TGCGCCAGCAGCTTGAACGGGGGACTCCAAGAGACCCAGTACTTC
NA	NA	TRBV27	TRBJ2-7	CASSLSNSYEQYF	TGTGCCAGCAGTTTATCGAATTCCTACGAGCAGTACTTC
NA	NA	TRBV20-1	TRBJ1-2	CSASYGYTF	TGCAGTGCTAGTTATGGCTACACCTTC
NA	NA	TRBV10-3	TRBJ1-2	CAISAGTSLDGYTF	TGTGCCATCAGTGCCGGGACTTCCCTCGATGGCTACACCTTC
NA	NA	TRBV11-2	TRBJ2-1	CASSLSTQEQFF	TGTGCCAGCAGCTTATCCACCCAGGAGCAGTTCTTC
NA	NA	TRBV6-5	TRBJ1-5	CASSPTGPNQPQHF	TGTGCCAGCAGTCCTACAGGTCCCAATCAGCCCCAGCATTTT
NA	NA	TRBV28	TRBJ1-5	CASSLIGGRESNQPQHF	TGTGCCAGCAGTTTAATCGGGGGGAGAGAAAGCAATCAGCCCCAGCATTTT
NA	NA	TRBV27	TRBJ1-2	CASRNHTHIYGYTF	TGTGCCAGCAGAAACCATACACATATCTATGGCTACACCTTC
few	NA	TRBV7-6	TRBJ2-7	CASSPGTVSSYEQYF	TGTGCCAGCAGCCCCGGGACGGTGAGCTCCTACGAGCAGTACTTC
NA	NA	TRBV7-2	TRBJ2-7	CASSLVVGRNYEQYF	TGTGCCAGCAGCTTAGTGGTGGGGAGGAACTACGAGCAGTACTTC
NA	NA	TRBV2	TRBJ2-4	CASSNIQYF	TGTGCCAGCAGTAACATTCAGTACTTC
NA	NA	TRBV2	TRBJ2-1	CASSEAGGGSENEQFF	TGTGCCAGCAGTGAAGCGGGGGGCGGGAGCGAGAATGAGCAGTTCTTC
NA	TRBD1	TRBV4-1	TRBJ2-1	CASSPTGQGRVEQFF	TGCGCCAGCAGCCCCACGGGACAGGGACGCGTGGAGCAGTTCTTC
once	NA	TRBV30	TRBJ1-1	CAWSQGTEAFF	TGTGCCTGGAGTCAGGGCACTGAAGCTTTCTTT
NA	NA	TRBV2	TRBJ2-3	CASSSHTDTQYF	TGTGCCAGCAGTTCACACACAGATACGCAGTATTTT
once	NA	TRBV7-9	TRBJ1-2	CASSFITGPYGYTF	TGTGCCAGCAGCTTCATAACAGGTCCCTATGGCTACACCTTC
few	NA	TRBV2	TRBJ2-1	CASSVSGAMDEQFF	TGTGCCAGCAGTGTCAGTGGGGCGATGGATGAGCAGTTCTTC
NA	TRBD1	TRBV4-3	TRBJ2-7	CASSQDPGQGSYEQYF	TGCGCCAGCAGCCAAGATCCCGGACAGGGCTCCTACGAGCAGTACTTC
NA	NA	TRBV27	TRBJ2-1	CASSLSLGPNEQFF	TGTGCCAGCAGTTTATCGTTGGGCCCTAATGAGCAGTTCTTC
NA	NA	TRBV11-2	TRBJ2-7	CASSLYGTIHEEQYF	TGTGCCAGCAGCTTGTACGGGACCATTCACGAGGAGCAGTACTTC
NA	TRBD2	TRBV15	TRBJ2-3	CATSPGTSGRTDTQYF	TGTGCCACCAGCCCCGGGACTAGCGGGAGGACGGATACGCAGTATTTT
NA	NA	TRBV29-1	TRBJ2-4	CSVVPQGDIQYF	TGCAGCGTGGTGCCTCAGGGAGACATTCAGTACTTC
NA	NA	TRBV9	TRBJ2-2	CASSVGGSGELFF	TGTGCCAGCAGCGTAGGGGGGTCCGGGGAGCTGTTTTTT
few	NA	TRBV2	TRBJ1-5	CASSEVPRPTGNQPQHF	TGTGCCAGCAGTGAAGTTCCGAGACCAACAGGCAATCAGCCCCAGCATTTT
NA	NA	TRBV7-8	TRBJ2-7	CASSFEAFYEQYF	TGTGCCAGCAGCTTCGAAGCCTTCTACGAGCAGTACTTC
once	TRBD2	TRBV13	TRBJ2-3	CASSLRLAGGHTDTQYF	TGTGCCAGCAGCTTACGGCTAGCGGGGGGGCATACAGATACGCAGTATTTT
NA	NA	TRBV6-5	TRBJ1-2	CASSLSGGGYTF	TGTGCCAGCAGTTTGTCGGGGGGCGGCTACACCTTC
NA	NA	TRBV7-9	TRBJ2-1	CASSSTGFPLYEQFF	TGTGCCAGCAGCTCCACAGGGTTTCCCCTATACGAGCAGTTCTTC
NA	NA	TRBV27	TRBJ2-3	CASRPARTDTQYF	TGTGCCAGCAGGCCCGCCCGGACAGATACGCAGTATTTT
NA	TRBD1	TRBV11-2	TRBJ1-4	CASSLNWGTANEKLFF	TGTGCCAGCAGCTTAAATTGGGGGACAGCTAATGAAAAACTGTTTTTT
NA	NA	TRBV7-2	TRBJ1-6	CASSYGAGPYNSPLHF	TGTGCCAGCAGCTACGGTGCAGGGCCGTATAATTCACCCCTCCACTTT
NA	NA	TRBV7-6	TRBJ1-1	CASSRTQGVENTEAFF	TGTGCCAGCAGCCGGACGCAGGGTGTGGAAAACACTGAAGCTTTCTTT
NA	TRBD1	TRBV2	TRBJ1-5	CASSATGNLNQPQHF	TGTGCCAGCAGCGCGACAGGGAATCTCAATCAGCCCCAGCATTTT
NA	NA	TRBV30	TRBJ2-6	CAWSAPQGNGANVLTF	TGTGCCTGGAGTGCTCCTCAGGGGAATGGGGCCAACGTCCTGACTTTC
NA	TRBD2	TRBV30	TRBJ2-5	CAWSTRLAGIQETQYF	TGTGCCTGGAGTACCCGACTAGCGGGGATCCAAGAGACCCAGTACTTC
NA	TRBD1	TRBV2	TRBJ2-7	CASSGQGEYEQYF	TGTGCCAGCAGTGGACAGGGAGAGTACGAGCAGTACTTC
few	NA	TRBV5-6	TRBJ2-3	CASSLGVWEIGTDTQYF	TGTGCCAGCAGCCTGGGGGTATGGGAGATCGGCACAGATACGCAGTATTTT
NA	TRBD1	TRBV6-5	TRBJ2-3	CASSFPGQGLYF	TGTGCCAGCAGTTTTCCGGGACAGGGGCTGTATTTT
NA	NA	TRBV10-3	TRBJ2-1	CAISESGLGLGNEQFF	TGTGCCATCAGTGAGTCCGGGCTAGGTCTTGGTAATGAGCAGTTCTTC